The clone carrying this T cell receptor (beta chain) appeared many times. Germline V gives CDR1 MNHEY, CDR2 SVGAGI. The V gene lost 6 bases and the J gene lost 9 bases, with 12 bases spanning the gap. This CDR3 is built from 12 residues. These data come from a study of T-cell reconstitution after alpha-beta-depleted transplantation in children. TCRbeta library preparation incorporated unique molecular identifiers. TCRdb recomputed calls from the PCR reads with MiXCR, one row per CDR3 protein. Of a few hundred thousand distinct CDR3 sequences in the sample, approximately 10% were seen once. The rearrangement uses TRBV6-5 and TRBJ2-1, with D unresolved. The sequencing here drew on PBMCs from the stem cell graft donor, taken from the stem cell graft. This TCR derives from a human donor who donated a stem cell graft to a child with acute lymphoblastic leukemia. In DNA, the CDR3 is TGTGCCAGCAGCACGGCTATGGGTGAGCAGTTCTTC. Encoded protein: CASSTAMGEQFF.